This T cell receptor beta chain emerged from a study of cytomegalovirus exposure and HLA in healthy donors. General study findings and limits: Later analysis identified several of the most significant clusters that appeared linked to common viral pathogens.

Primers: 60 Vbeta forward and 13 Jbeta reverse. Sequencing used immunoSEQ multiplex PCR; TCRdb keeps in-frame clones, though not all of them. The sample yields 100,000 to 150,000 clones, around 72% seen once. This clone was counted only a few times. Its target is unknown. The V and J ends lost 5 bases and 4 bases, in that order; junction bases with no gene match: 16. CDR1 and CDR2 (germline): PRHDT, FYEKMQ (reference sequence). This CDR3 spans 21 amino acids. This receptor was taken from a man in his fifties in good health and CMV-seropositive. The sequencing sample was made of PBMCs. This rearrangement joins TRBV13 to TRBJ2-2, with 16 bases fitting TRBD2. CDR3 loop: CASSPPSGLAGGPKFTGELFF. DNA of the CDR3: TGTGCCAGCAGCCCACCTTCGGGACTAGCGGGAGGGCCGAAGTTCACCGGGGAGCTGTTTTTT.